This TCR beta chain was sequenced during a study of CD8 T cells in ankylosing spondylitis. Whole-study results and caveats: A CD8+ phenotype characterized the disease-linked clones, which were relatively rare in peripheral blood. Clones linked to disease were reported to show significant enrichment in matched ankylosing spondylitis synovial fluid. Earlier literature documents some of the motif variants in reactive arthritis synovial fluid and blood. Blood of patients with ankylosing spondylitis appeared to be characterized by a TCR beta motif of several highly homologous variants.

Germline loops: CDR1 SGHTA, CDR2 FQGNSA. The V gene lost 4 bases and the J gene lost 4 bases, with 13 bases spanning the gap. The CDR3 length is 15 residues. TCRdb recomputed calls from the 5' RACE reads with MiXCR, one row per CDR3 protein. The data contain 700,000 to 850,000 distinct CDR3 sequences, 10% to 15% of them singletons. As regards this clonotype: Antigen unknown.

The sequenced sample was blood, either unsorted or a sorted T cell fraction (not recorded which). This chain uses TRBV7-2 with TRBJ2-2, with TRBD1 as a possible D gene (5 bases). This sequence was found in a male donor with ankylosing spondylitis. In DNA form, the CDR3 reads TGTGCCAGCAGCTCCCAGACAGTGCGCACCGGGGAGCTGTTTTTT. Protein sequence: CASSSQTVRTGELFF.